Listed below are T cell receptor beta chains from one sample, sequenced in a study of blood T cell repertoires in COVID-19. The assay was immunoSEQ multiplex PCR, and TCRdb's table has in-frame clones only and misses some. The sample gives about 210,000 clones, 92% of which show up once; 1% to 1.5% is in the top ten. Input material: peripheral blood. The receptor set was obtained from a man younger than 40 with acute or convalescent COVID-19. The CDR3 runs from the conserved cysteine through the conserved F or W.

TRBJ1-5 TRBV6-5 CASDGAGLNQPQHF
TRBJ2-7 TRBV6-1 CASREPGQGTSYEQYF
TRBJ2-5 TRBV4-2 CASSHGTSGYQETQYF
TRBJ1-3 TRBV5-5 CASSSDRDGNTIYF
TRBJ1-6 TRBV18 CASSPLGGLASPLHF
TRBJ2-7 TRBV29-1 CSVEMGQGLREQYF
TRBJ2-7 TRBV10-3 CAISGASGSYEQYF
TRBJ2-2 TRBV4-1 CASSQDLSIAGELFF
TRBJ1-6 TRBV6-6 CASSSPSNNSPLHF
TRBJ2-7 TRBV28 CASRDTPSYEQYF
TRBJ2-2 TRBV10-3 CATGPGTVNTGELFF
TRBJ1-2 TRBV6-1 CASSDGGRIGGYTF
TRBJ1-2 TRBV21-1 CASSNSSVF
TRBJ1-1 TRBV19 CASGRQVNTEAFF
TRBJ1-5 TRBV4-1 CASSPGTEHQPQHF
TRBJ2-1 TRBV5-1 CASSLGLAGDEQFF
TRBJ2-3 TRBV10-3 CATTERGGRDTQYF
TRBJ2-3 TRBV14 CASSQDHGGGTDTQYF
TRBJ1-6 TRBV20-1 CSASAGTGGETYNSPLHF
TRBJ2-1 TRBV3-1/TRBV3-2 CASSQAGTLEQFF
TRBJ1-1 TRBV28 CASSLASGVNTEAFF
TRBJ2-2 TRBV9 CASSAGSTGELFF
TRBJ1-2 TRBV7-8 CASSRTDRDGYTF
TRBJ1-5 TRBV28 CASTLAGRRNQPQHF
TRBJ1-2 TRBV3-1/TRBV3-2 CASSDSFSGGYTF
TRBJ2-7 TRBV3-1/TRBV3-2 CASSQRLAGIGSYEQYF
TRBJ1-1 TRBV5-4 CASSFGQGAHTEAFF
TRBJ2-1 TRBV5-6 CASSLSLAENNEQFF
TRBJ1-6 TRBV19 CASRDRGNSPLHF
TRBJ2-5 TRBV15 CATSRDPTGGETQYF
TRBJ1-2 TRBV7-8 CASSSSGTGIRYTF
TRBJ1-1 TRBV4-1 CASSQDRGKPNTEAFF
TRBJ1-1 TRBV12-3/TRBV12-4 CASSMTGNTEAFF
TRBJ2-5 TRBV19 CASSINGGETQYF
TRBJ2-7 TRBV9 CASSVAAGVSEQYF
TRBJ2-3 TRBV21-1 CASSPSGQTLIGRTDTQYF
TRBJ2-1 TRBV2 CASRRPGQGFGNEQFF
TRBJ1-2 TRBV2 CASSETTDLYGYTF
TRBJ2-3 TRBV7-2 CASSFGGGGDTQYF
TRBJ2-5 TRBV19 CASSKADSPQETQYF
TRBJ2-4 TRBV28 CASSPLEGVAKNIQYF
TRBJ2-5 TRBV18 CASSPGQGDQYF
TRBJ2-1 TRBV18 CASSPLGTASSYNEQFF
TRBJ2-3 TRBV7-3 CASSLTGSVADTQYF
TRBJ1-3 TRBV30 CAWYRDASGNTIYF
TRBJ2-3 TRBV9 CASSPRTSGGSDTQYF
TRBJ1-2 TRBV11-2 CASSKAGTGARYGYTF
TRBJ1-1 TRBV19 CASTPPVTLGEAFF
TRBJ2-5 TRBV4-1 CASSQERARETQYF
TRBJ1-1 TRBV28 CASRGQGVAFF